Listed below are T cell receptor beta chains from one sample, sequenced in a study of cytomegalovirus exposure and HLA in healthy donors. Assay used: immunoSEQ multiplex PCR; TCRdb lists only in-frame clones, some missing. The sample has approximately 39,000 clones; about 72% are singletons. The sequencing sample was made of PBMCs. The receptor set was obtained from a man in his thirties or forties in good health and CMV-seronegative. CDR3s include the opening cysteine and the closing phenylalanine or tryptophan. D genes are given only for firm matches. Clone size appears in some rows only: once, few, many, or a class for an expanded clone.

TGTGCCAGCAGCAGGGGACAGGGTGGGGAGACCCAGTACTTC	CASSRGQGGETQYF	TRBD1	.	TRBJ2-5	TRBV11-2
TGCGCCAGCAGCTTGGGACAGGGTGAAAAACTGTTTTTT	CASSLGQGEKLFF	TRBD1	few	TRBJ1-4	TRBV5-1
TGTGCCAGCAGCCCCCAGGCCCTAGCGGGAGGGCTCGAGCAGTACTTC	CASSPQALAGGLEQYF	TRBD2	.	TRBJ2-7	TRBV4-2
TGTGCCAGCAGTTTAGGAGGGGTGGGCGAGCAGTACTTC	CASSLGGVGEQYF	.	.	TRBJ2-7	TRBV27
TGTGCCAGCAAGGAGGGGGACAGCTACGAGCAGTACTTC	CASKEGDSYEQYF	.	.	TRBJ2-7	TRBV2
TGTGCCAGCAGCTTGCTCCCTCAGGGTTACGAGCAGTACTTC	CASSLLPQGYEQYF	.	.	TRBJ2-7	TRBV5-6
TGTGCCAGCAGCCCAGCGACAGTGGCTTTCTTT	CASSPATVAFF	.	.	TRBJ1-1	TRBV13
TGTGCCAGCAGTTACCCGGATCCGGGACTACACTACGAGCAGTACTTC	CASSYPDPGLHYEQYF	TRBD2	.	TRBJ2-7	TRBV6-6
TGTGCCAGCATCGTATTTGCAACTAATGAAAAACTGTTTTTT	CASIVFATNEKLFF	.	.	TRBJ1-4	TRBV6-5
TGCAGTGTCGAGGAGGGGCGGGTCACAATTTTC	CSVEEGRVTIF	.	.	TRBJ2-7	TRBV20-1
TGTGCCAGCAGTTTAGGGACAGGGGGTGAGCAGCCCCAGCATTTT	CASSLGTGGEQPQHF	TRBD1	.	TRBJ1-5	TRBV28
TGCGCCAGCAGCGTGGACAGTTGGGGGGGGGAGCAGTACTTC	CASSVDSWGGEQYF	.	.	TRBJ2-7	TRBV5-1
TGCGCCAGCAGCCAAGATTTGACAGGGGAAGAAAAACTGTTTTTT	CASSQDLTGEEKLFF	TRBD1	.	TRBJ1-4	TRBV4-3
TGTGCCAGCTCGTCAAACAACGTCGGGAATTCCTACGAGCAGTACTTC	CASSSNNVGNSYEQYF	.	.	TRBJ2-7	TRBV18
TGTGCTAGCAGCCCCCGGGAGGGACATGAGCAGTTCTTC	CASSPREGHEQFF	TRBD2	few	TRBJ2-1	TRBV7-7
TGTGCCAGCAGTTCGGACAGGGGGATTACTGAAGCTTTCTTT	CASSSDRGITEAFF	TRBD1	.	TRBJ1-1	TRBV6-6
TGTGCCAGCAAACAGACACTCAACACTGAAGCTTTCTTT	CASKQTLNTEAFF	.	.	TRBJ1-1	TRBV6-6
TGTGCCAGCAGCTTGGGGGGACACCTTAGCAATCAGCCCCAGCATTTT	CASSLGGHLSNQPQHF	.	.	TRBJ1-5	TRBV5-6
TGTGCCAGCAGCCGAGTGGGAGCACAGCAGTTCTTC	CASSRVGAQQFF	.	.	TRBJ2-1	TRBV11-2
TGTGCTAGCAGCTCGGGACTAGCGGGAGTTTCCGATACGCAGTATTTT	CASSSGLAGVSDTQYF	TRBD2	.	TRBJ2-3	TRBV7-7
TGTGCCAGTACAGGGGGTAACTATGGCTACACCTTC	CASTGGNYGYTF	TRBD1	once	TRBJ1-2	TRBV19
TGTGCCAGCAGCAAACAGAGGAACACTGAAGCTTTCTTT	CASSKQRNTEAFF	.	few	TRBJ1-1	TRBV11-3
TGTGCCAGCAGCCGGTCTAATTCCTACGAGCAGTACTTC	CASSRSNSYEQYF	.	.	TRBJ2-7	TRBV7-9
TGTGCCAGCAGCAGGGGACAGGGCAGTGAAAAACTGTTTTTT	CASSRGQGSEKLFF	TRBD1	few	TRBJ1-4	TRBV5-6
TGTGCCAGCAGTTTAGCAGCGGAAAGGCAGCCCCAGCATTTT	CASSLAAERQPQHF	.	.	TRBJ1-5	TRBV27
TGTGCCAGCAGCGACAGGGTTAGGGAGCAGTTCTTC	CASSDRVREQFF	TRBD1	once	TRBJ2-1	TRBV6-5
TGTGCCAGCAGCCAAGGAGGGGAATGGGTTGAAAAACTGTTTTTT	CASSQGGEWVEKLFF	.	.	TRBJ1-4	TRBV7-9
TGTGCCAGCAGCTTAGTGGGGACGTCCCGGGAGGGCCTGGAGACCCAGTACTTC	CASSLVGTSREGLETQYF	TRBD2	.	TRBJ2-5	TRBV11-2
TGTGCCAGCAGCTCGTGGGGAGAGGGAGGGGCCAGCTACGAGCAGTACTTC	CASSSWGEGGASYEQYF	TRBD2	.	TRBJ2-7	TRBV7-2
TGCAGCGTTGGCAGGGGGCTGGGCACTGAAGCTTTCTTT	CSVGRGLGTEAFF	TRBD1	.	TRBJ1-1	TRBV29-1
TGTGCCAGCAGCGGGGACAGCCATAACTATGGCTACACCTTC	CASSGDSHNYGYTF	TRBD1	.	TRBJ1-2	TRBV7-9
TGCGCCAGCAGCCAAGTGGGGGGCACTGAAGCTTTCTTT	CASSQVGGTEAFF	.	.	TRBJ1-1	TRBV4-1
TGTGCCAGCAGCCCGGACAGTTCCTACAATGAGCAGTTCTTC	CASSPDSSYNEQFF	.	once	TRBJ2-1	TRBV5-4
TGTGCCACCCAACAGGAATTGAACACTGAAGCTTTCTTT	CATQQELNTEAFF	.	once	TRBJ1-1	TRBV10-3
TGTGCCAGCAGTTTAGTGTCCACTTCCCCGCATTTT	CASSLVSTSPHF	.	.	TRBJ1-5	TRBV28
TGTGCCAGCAGCCGCCCTCGTGGCGGGGCGGCTAACTATGGCTACACCTTC	CASSRPRGGAANYGYTF	.	.	TRBJ1-2	TRBV7-2
TGTGCCAGTAGTATTGTCAGATCCTACGAGCAGTACTTC	CASSIVRSYEQYF	.	.	TRBJ2-7	TRBV19
TGTGCCACCAGCAGAGAACTAGCGGTGCCCTACGAGCAGTACTTC	CATSRELAVPYEQYF	TRBD2	few	TRBJ2-7	TRBV15
TGTGCCAGCAGCCTAGGTTCGGACACTGAAGCTTTCTTT	CASSLGSDTEAFF	.	once	TRBJ1-1	TRBV5-4
TGTGCCAGTAGTAGGGACAGTGTCTATGGCTACACCTTC	CASSRDSVYGYTF	TRBD1	.	TRBJ1-2	TRBV19
TGTGCCAGCAGCAAACTAGCGGGAGGGTACGAGCAGTACTTC	CASSKLAGGYEQYF	TRBD2	once	TRBJ2-7	TRBV6-5
TGTGCCAGCAGCTTAGAGGCTGCGGGTATGAACACTGAAGCTTTCTTT	CASSLEAAGMNTEAFF	.	.	TRBJ1-1	TRBV7-2